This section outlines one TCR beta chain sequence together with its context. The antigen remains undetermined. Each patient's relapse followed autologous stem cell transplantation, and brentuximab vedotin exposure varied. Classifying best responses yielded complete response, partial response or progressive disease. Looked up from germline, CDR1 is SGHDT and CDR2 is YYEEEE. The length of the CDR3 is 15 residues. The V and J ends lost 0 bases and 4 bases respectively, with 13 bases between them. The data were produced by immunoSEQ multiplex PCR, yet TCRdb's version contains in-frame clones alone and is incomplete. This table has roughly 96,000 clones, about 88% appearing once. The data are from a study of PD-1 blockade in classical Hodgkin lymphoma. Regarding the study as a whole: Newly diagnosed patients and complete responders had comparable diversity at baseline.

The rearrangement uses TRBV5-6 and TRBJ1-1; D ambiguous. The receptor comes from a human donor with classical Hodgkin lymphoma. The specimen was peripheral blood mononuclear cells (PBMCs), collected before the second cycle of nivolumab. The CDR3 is CASSLAGVSGTEAFF. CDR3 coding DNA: TGTGCCAGCAGCTTGGCCGGAGTGAGCGGCACTGAAGCTTTCTTT.